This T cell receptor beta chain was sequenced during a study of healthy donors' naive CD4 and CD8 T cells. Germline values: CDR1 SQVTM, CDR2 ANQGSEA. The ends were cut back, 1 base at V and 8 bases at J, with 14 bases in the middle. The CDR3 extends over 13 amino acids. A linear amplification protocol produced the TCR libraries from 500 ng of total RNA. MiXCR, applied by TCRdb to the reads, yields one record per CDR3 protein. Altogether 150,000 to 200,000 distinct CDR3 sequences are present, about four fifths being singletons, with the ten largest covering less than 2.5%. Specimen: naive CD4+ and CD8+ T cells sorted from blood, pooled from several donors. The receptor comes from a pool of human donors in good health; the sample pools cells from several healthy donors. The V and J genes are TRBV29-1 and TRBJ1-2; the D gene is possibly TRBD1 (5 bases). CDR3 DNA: TGCAGCGTTGAAGGACACCAGGGTAGAGGCTACACCTTC. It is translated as CSVEGHQGRGYTF.